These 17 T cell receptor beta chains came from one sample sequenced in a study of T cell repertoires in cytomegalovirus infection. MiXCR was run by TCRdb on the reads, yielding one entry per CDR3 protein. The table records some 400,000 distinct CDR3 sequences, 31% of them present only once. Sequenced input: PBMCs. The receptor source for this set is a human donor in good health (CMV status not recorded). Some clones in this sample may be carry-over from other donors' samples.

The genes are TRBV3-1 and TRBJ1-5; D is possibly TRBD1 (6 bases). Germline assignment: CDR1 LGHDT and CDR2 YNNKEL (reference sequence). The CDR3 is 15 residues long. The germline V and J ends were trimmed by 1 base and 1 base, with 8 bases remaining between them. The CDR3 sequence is CASSQGTASNQPQHF. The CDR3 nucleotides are TGTGCCAGCAGCCAAGGGACAGCGAGCAATCAGCCCCAGCATTTT. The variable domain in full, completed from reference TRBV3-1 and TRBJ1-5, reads DTAVSQTPKYLVTQMGNDKSIKCEQNLGHDTMYWYKQDSKKFLKIMFSYNNKELIINETVPNRFSPKSPDKAHLNLHINSLELGDSAVYFCASSQGTASNQPQHFGDGTRLSIL.

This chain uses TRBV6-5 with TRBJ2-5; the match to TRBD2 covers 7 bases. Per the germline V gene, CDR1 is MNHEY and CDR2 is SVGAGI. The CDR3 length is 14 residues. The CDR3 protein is CSSSYSGREETQYF. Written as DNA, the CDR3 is TGTTCAAGCAGTTACTCGGGGAGGGAAGAGACCCAGTACTTC.

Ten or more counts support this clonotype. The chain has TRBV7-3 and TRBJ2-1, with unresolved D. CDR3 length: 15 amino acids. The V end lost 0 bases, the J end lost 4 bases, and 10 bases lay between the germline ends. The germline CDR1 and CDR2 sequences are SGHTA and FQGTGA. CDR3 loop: CASSLTQVTYNEQFF. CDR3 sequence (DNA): TGTGCCAGCAGCTTAACTCAGGTTACGTACAATGAGCAGTTCTTC.

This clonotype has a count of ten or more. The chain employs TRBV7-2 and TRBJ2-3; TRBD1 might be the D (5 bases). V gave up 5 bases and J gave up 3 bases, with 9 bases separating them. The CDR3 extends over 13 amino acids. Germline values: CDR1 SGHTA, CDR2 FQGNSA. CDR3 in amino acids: CASSPGMTDTQYF. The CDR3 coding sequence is TGTGCCAGCAGCCCAGGGATGACAGATACGCAGTATTTT.

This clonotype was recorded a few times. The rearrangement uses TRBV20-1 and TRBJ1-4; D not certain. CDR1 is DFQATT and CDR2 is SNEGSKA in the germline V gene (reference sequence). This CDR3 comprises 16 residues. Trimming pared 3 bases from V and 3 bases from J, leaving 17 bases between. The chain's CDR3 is CSASPRTARANEKLFF. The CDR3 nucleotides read TGCAGTGCTAGTCCCCGGACTGCGCGCGCTAATGAAAAACTGTTTTTT.

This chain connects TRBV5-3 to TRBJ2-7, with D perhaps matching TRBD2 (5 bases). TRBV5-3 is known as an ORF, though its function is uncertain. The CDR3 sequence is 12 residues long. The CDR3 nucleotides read TGTGACAGCGGCCCGGCCCCCTACGAGCAGTACTTC. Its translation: CDSGPAPYEQYF.

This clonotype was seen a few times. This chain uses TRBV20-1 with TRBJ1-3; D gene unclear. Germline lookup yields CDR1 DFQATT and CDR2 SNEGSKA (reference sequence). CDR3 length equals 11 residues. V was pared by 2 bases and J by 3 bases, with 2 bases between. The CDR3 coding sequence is TGCAGTGCTAGAATTGGAAACACCATATATTTT. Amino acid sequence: CSARIGNTIYF.

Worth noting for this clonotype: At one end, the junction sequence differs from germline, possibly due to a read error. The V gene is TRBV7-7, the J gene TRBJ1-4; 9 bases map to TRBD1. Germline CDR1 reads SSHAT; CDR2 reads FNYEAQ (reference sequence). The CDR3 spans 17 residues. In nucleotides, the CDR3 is TGTGCTAGCAGCACCGGGACAGGGAGCCCAACTAATGAAAAACTGTTTTTT. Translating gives CASSTGTGSPTNEKLFF.

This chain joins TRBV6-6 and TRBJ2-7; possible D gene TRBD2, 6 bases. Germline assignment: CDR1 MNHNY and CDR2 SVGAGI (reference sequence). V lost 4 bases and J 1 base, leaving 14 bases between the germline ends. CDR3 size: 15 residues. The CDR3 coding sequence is TGTGCCAGCAGTTCCTTGGGGGGTGTATCCTACGAGCAGTACTTC. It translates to CASSSLGGVSYEQYF.

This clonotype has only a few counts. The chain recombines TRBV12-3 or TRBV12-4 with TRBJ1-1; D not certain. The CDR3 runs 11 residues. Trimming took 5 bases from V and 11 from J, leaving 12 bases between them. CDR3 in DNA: TGTGCCAGCAGTCCGAACGGGGTTGCTTTCTTT. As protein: CASSPNGVAFF.

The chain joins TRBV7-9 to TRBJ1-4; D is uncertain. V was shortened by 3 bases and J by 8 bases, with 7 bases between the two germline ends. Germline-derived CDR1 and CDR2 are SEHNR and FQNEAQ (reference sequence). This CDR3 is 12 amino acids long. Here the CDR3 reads CASSFPTEKLFF. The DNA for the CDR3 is TGTGCCAGCAGCTTCCCGACCGAAAAACTGTTTTTT.

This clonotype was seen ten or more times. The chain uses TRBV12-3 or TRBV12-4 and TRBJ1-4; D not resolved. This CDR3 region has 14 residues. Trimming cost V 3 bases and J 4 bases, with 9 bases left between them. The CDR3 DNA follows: TGTGCCAGCAGTTTTAGACACCATAATGAAAAACTGTTTTTT. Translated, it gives CASSFRHHNEKLFF.

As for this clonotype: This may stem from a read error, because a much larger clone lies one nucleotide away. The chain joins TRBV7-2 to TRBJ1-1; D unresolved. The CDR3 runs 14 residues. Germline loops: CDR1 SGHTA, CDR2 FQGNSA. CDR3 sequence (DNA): TGTGCCAGAAGCTCAAGGGCAGGGAACACTGAAGCTTTCTTT. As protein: CARSSRAGNTEAFF.

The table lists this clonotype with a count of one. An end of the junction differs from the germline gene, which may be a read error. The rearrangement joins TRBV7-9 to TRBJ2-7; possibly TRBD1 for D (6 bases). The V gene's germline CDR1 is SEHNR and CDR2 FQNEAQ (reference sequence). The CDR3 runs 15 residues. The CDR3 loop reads CSSSSTGKSSYEQYF. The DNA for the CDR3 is TGTTCCAGCAGCTCTACAGGGAAGAGCTCCTACGAGCAGTACTTC.

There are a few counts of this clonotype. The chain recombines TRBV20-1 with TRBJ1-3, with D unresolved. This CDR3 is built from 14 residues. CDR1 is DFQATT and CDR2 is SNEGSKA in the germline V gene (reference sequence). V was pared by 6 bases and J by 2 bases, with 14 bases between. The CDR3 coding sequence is TGCAGTGCCCTAGCAATTGCTGCTGGAAACACCATATATTTT. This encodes CSALAIAAGNTIYF.

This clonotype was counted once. CDR3 protein: CASSEPVPGGDTQYF. The CDR3 DNA reads as TGTGCCAGCAGTGAACCCGTGCCGGGAGGGGATACGCAGTATTTT. This sequence joins TRBV2 and TRBJ2-3; 8 nucleotides line up with TRBD2. V dropped 2 bases and J dropped 6; count of bases not matched to a gene: 7. Germline loops: CDR1 SNHLY, CDR2 FYNNEI. The CDR3 consists of 15 residues.

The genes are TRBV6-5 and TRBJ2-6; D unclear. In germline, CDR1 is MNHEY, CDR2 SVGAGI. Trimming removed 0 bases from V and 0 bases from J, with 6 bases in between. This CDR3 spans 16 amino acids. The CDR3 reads CASSYSWDSGANVLTF. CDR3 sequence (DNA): TGTGCCAGCAGTTACTCCTGGGACTCTGGGGCCAACGTCCTGACTTTC.